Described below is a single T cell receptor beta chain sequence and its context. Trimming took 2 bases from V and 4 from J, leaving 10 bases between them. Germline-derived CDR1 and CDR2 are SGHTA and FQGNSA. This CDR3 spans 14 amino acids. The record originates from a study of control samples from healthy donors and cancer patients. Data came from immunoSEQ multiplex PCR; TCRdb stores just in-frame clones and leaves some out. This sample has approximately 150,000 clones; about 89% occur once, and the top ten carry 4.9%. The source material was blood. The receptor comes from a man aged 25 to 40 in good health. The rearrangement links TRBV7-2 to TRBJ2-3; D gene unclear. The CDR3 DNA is TGTGCCAGCAGCTTAAACGGCCGGGCAGATACGCAGTATTTT. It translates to CASSLNGRADTQYF. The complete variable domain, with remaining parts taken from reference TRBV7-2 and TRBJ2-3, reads GAGVSQSPSNKVTEKGKDVELRCDPISGHTALYWYRQSLGQGLEFLIYFQGNSAPDKSGLPSDRFSAERTGGSVSTLTIQRTQQEDSAVYLCASSLNGRADTQYFGPGTRLTVL.